This T cell receptor (beta chain) derives from a study of blood T cell repertoires in COVID-19. Some clones are missing from TCRdb's copy, which holds only in-frame ones; the method was immunoSEQ multiplex PCR. The sample contains roughly 16,000 clones, roughly 82% of which appear only once. Trimming took 2 bases from V and 2 from J; bases not matched to a gene: 6. From germline, CDR1 is SGDLS and CDR2 YYNGEE. CDR3 size: 15 residues. The origin of this receptor is a man older than 75 with active COVID-19. Sequencing was performed on peripheral blood. The gene calls are TRBV9 and TRBJ1-2; TRBD1 matches 7 bases. The DNA for the CDR3 is TGTGCCAGCAGCGTTACCCTGACAGGGAACTATGGCTACACCTTC. Translating it yields CASSVTLTGNYGYTF.